This T cell receptor (beta chain) stems from a study of blood T cells in healthy people across ages. Study-wide findings and caveats: Changes in expanded clonotypes were possibly confounded, as the CMV status of donors was unknown.

Primers used in a second PCR of roughly 6 to 12 cycles were a sample-barcoded 5' primer and a J-beta primer mix. TCRdb reprocessed the 5' RACE reads with MiXCR, giving one entry per CDR3 protein. The sample consists of roughly 1,500,000 distinct CDR3 sequences, roughly 40% of them appearing once. The draw of peripheral blood yielded ten milliliters from each donor. A few counts support this clonotype. Its target is unknown. V lost 5 bases and J lost 1; bases outside the gene matches: 6. The CDR3 consists of 15 residues. Germline CDR1 and CDR2: MDHEN and SYDVKM. Sequenced sample: blood. The sequence was collected from a young woman in good health. The genes are TRBV28 and TRBJ2-7; 9 nucleotides match TRBD1. The CDR3 region has the DNA TGTGCCAGCAGTCAACCCGGGACAGGGTCCTACGAGCAGTACTTC. This sequence encodes CASSQPGTGSYEQYF.